The 32 T cell receptor beta chains below come from one sample, sequenced in a study of spatial heterogeneity in lung cancer (dated by TCRdb to about 2019). The library was prepared using 5' RACE. Sequencing instrument: NextSeq 500. TCRdb reprocessed the public reads (quality trimming at Q25 with fastp, clone calling with MiXCR) and kept in-frame beta chains. Rows with one shared CDR3 protein collapse into an entry with the most common genes and DNA. The sample includes some 37,000 distinct CDR3 sequences, with about 7% observed a single time. In total, the top ten clones hold roughly 30% of the sample. The sample's time point label, in plain terms: sample taken at primary tumor resection. Here the sequenced sample was PBMCs, taken at surgery. These receptors all stem from a female donor with early-stage non-small cell lung cancer.

This clonotype was seen at least ten times. The chain is built from TRBV28 and TRBJ1-1; TRBD1 matches 10 bases. V was clipped by 4 bases and J by 5 bases; unmatched bases: 7. The CDR3 length is 15 residues. Germline CDR1 MDHEN, CDR2 SYDVKM. The CDR3 sequence is CASSSWTGGRTEAFF. CDR3 nucleotide sequence: TGTGCCAGCAGTTCATGGACAGGGGGAAGGACTGAAGCTTTCTTT. Supplemented by reference TRBV28 and TRBJ1-1, the full variable domain reads DVKVTQSSRYLVKRTGEKVFLECVQDMDHENMFWYRQDPGLGLRLIYFSYDVKMKEKGDIPEGYSVSREKKERFSLILESASTNQTSMYLCASSSWTGGRTEAFFGQGTRLTVV.

This clonotype was observed many times. The V gene is TRBV4-1, the J gene TRBJ1-5, with D unresolved. Germline lookup yields CDR1 MGHRA and CDR2 YSYEKL. The CDR3 consists of 16 residues. Trimming cost V 1 base and J 2 bases, with 12 bases left between them. The CDR3 coding sequence is TGCGCCAGCAGCCAAGGCTCTGCCGGCGGCAATCAGCCCCAGCATTTT. It is translated as CASSQGSAGGNQPQHF.

This clonotype has a handful of counts. The chain links TRBV24-1 to TRBJ2-1; 7 bases match TRBD2. Germline trimming cut 6 bases from V and 2 bases from J; bases unmatched to any gene: 9. The CDR3 has 16 residues. The germline CDR1 and CDR2 sequences are KGHDR and SFDVKD. CDR3 loop: CATSKGDGRPYNEQFF. The CDR3, as DNA: TGTGCCACCAGTAAGGGTGACGGGAGGCCCTACAATGAGCAGTTCTTC.

The rearrangement joins TRBV29-1 to TRBJ2-1; 7 positions match TRBD1. Unmatched junction bases numbered 15, after V lost 7 bases and J lost 6 bases. This CDR3 is built from 15 residues. CDR1 SQVTM and CDR2 ANQGSEA come from the germline V gene. CDR3 sequence reads: CSANPGPAGGNEQFF. CDR3 in DNA: TGCAGCGCCAATCCGGGGCCCGCAGGGGGCAATGAGCAGTTCTTC.

This clonotype was counted only a few times. The chain uses TRBV29-1 and TRBJ2-7; D gene uncertain. Trimming stripped 4 bases from V and 5 bases from J, with 3 bases between. Germline-derived CDR1 and CDR2 are SQVTM and ANQGSEA. The CDR3 spans 9 residues. The DNA of the CDR3 is TGCAGCGTTGTCCACGAGCAGTACTTC. Amino acid sequence: CSVVHEQYF.

This chain uses TRBV19 with TRBJ1-5; TRBD1 aligns across 8 bases. Germline loops: CDR1 LNHDA, CDR2 SQIVND (reference sequence). The CDR3 runs 13 residues. The V segment lost 9 bases and the J segment 5 bases; nucleotides outside the gene matches: 6. The CDR3 DNA follows: TGTGCCAGCGGGGACAGGTGGGATCAGCCCCAGCATTTT. Amino acid sequence: CASGDRWDQPQHF.

This clonotype was detected ten times or more. The rearrangement joins TRBV20-1 to TRBJ2-3; the D is unclear. Between the trimmed V and J ends, which lost 6 bases and 3 bases, there was a span of 13 bases. This CDR3 contains 13 residues. Germline CDR1 and CDR2: DFQATT and SNEGSKA (reference sequence). CDR3 protein: CSAHSPLTDTQYF. The CDR3, as DNA: TGCAGTGCCCACTCTCCATTGACAGATACGCAGTATTTT.

This clonotype was picked up many times. The gene calls are TRBV20-1 and TRBJ2-3; perhaps TRBD2 as D (6 bases). CDR3 length equals 14 residues. Between the trimmed V and J ends, which lost 3 bases and 4 bases, there was a span of 14 bases. The germline CDR1 and CDR2 sequences are DFQATT and SNEGSKA (reference sequence). The CDR3 spells CSARIYTGADTQYF. CDR3 DNA: TGCAGTGCTAGGATTTATACGGGAGCAGATACGCAGTATTTT.

This clonotype was detected ten times or more. The gene calls are TRBV11-2 and TRBJ2-3; 9 bases match TRBD2. Per the germline V gene, CDR1 is SGHAT and CDR2 is FQNNGV. The CDR3 extends over 14 amino acids. Germline trimming cut 6 bases from V and 3 bases from J; bases unmatched to any gene: 4. The CDR3 here is CASRLAGLTDTQYF. The CDR3 DNA follows: TGTGCCAGCAGGCTAGCGGGACTGACAGATACGCAGTATTTT. Full variable domain (rest looked up from reference TRBV11-2 and TRBJ2-3): EAGVAQSPRYKIIEKRQSVAFWCNPISGHATLYWYQQILGQGPKLLIQFQNNGVVDDSQLPKDRFSAERLKGVDSTLKIQPAKLEDSAVYLCASRLAGLTDTQYFGPGTRLTVL.

This clonotype was counted many times. The chain joins TRBV6-1 to TRBJ2-5; D not certain. Per germline, CDR1 MNHNS and CDR2 SASEGT. This CDR3 has 14 amino acids. Trimming removed 1 base from V and 7 bases from J, with 13 bases in between. The CDR3 DNA sequence: TGTGCCAGCAGTGAAGGCCCGGTCGCAGGGACCCAGTACTTC. It translates to CASSEGPVAGTQYF.

This clonotype has only a few counts. The rearrangement links TRBV20-1 to TRBJ1-1; TRBD1 matches 10 bases. The CDR3 loop spans 17 amino acids. Germline V gene lookup returns CDR1 DFQATT and CDR2 SNEGSKA (reference sequence). J was trimmed by 4 bases and V by 5 bases; bases with no gene match: 16. The CDR3, as DNA: TGCAGTGCTCCTTCCGACCGGGACAGGGGATATGGCACTGAAGCTTTCTTT. This codes for CSAPSDRDRGYGTEAFF.

The rearrangement joins TRBV9 to TRBJ2-2; no clear D. Germline V gives CDR1 SGDLS, CDR2 YYNGEE. The CDR3 consists of 15 residues. The V gene lost 3 bases and the J gene lost 4 bases, with 13 bases spanning the gap. CDR3 amino acids: CASSALTPRTGELFF. The CDR3 nucleotides read TGTGCCAGCAGCGCATTGACCCCGCGCACCGGGGAGCTGTTTTTT.

A note on this clonotype: With a much larger clone just one base away, this may be a read error. This sequence joins TRBV5-4 and TRBJ2-3, with 12 bases fitting TRBD2. This CDR3 region has 15 residues. V was pared by 4 bases and J by 6 bases, with 6 bases of the junction left unmatched. Germline V gives CDR1 SGHNT, CDR2 YYREEE (reference sequence). CDR3 in DNA: TGTGCCAGCAGCCCTAGCGGGGGGGCATCGGATACGCAGTATTTT. Translated: CASSPSGGASDTQYF.

This chain joins TRBV5-1 and TRBJ2-3, with 7 bases fitting TRBD1. The ends lost 4 bases at V and 0 bases at J; junction bases unmatched: 11. Germline lookup yields CDR1 SGHRS and CDR2 YFSETQ. This CDR3 contains 17 residues. CDR3 nucleotide sequence: TGCGCCAGCAGCCCTAACGGAGACAGGGCTAGCACAGATACGCAGTATTTT. Translation gives CASSPNGDRASTDTQYF.

J is TRBJ1-2 and V is TRBV6-1; D gene uncertain. Germline lookup yields CDR1 MNHNS and CDR2 SASEGT. There are 11 residues in the CDR3. V was shortened by 3 bases and J by 8 bases, with 7 bases between the two germline ends. CDR3 loop: CASSESAGYTF. CDR3 bases: TGTGCCAGCAGTGAGTCAGCCGGCTACACCTTC.

The V gene is TRBV5-1, the J gene TRBJ1-5, with D unclear. V dropped 0 bases and J dropped 7 bases, with 11 bases sitting between them. In germline, CDR1 is SGHRS, CDR2 YFSETQ. CDR3 length: 14 amino acids. CDR3 nucleotides: TGCGCCAGCAGCTTGGAAGGGCTAGGGCAGCCCCAGCATTTT. Translating it yields CASSLEGLGQPQHF. The variable domain in full, completed from reference TRBV5-1 and TRBJ1-5, reads KAGVTQTPRYLIKTRGQQVTLSCSPISGHRSVSWYQQTPGQGLQFLFEYFSETQRNKGNFPGRFSGRQFSNSRSEMNVSTLELGDSALYLCASSLEGLGQPQHFGDGTRLSIL.

This clonotype has only a few counts. This chain joins TRBV6-1 and TRBJ1-1; D is undetermined. CDR1 and CDR2 from the germline V gene are MNHNS and SASEGT. CDR3 length: 15 residues. Trimming removed 1 base at V and 0 bases at J, with 9 bases between. The CDR3 reads CASSEVGKVNTEAFF. The CDR3 coding sequence is TGTGCCAGCAGTGAAGTGGGAAAAGTGAACACTGAAGCTTTCTTT.

The chain links TRBV30 to TRBJ2-1; 10 bases fit TRBD1. The germline CDR1 and CDR2 sequences are GTSNPN and SVGIG (reference sequence). CDR3 length equals 18 residues. V trimming: 0 bases; J trimming: 7 bases; junction bases outside the gene matches: 15. The DNA of the CDR3 is TGTGCCTGGAGTGTACGCGGAATGGGGACAGGGGTTGGAAATGAGCAGTTCTTC. It codes for CAWSVRGMGTGVGNEQFF.

The chain has TRBV10-3 and TRBJ1-2; 7 bases map to TRBD1. V gave up 5 bases and J gave up 6 bases; unmatched junction bases: 6. This CDR3 region has 13 residues. The germline CDR1 and CDR2 sequences are ENHRY and SYGVKD. The CDR3 protein is CAISRGQVDGYTF. As DNA, the CDR3 is TGTGCCATCAGTCGTGGACAGGTGGATGGCTACACCTTC.

The genes are TRBV27 and TRBJ2-7; D is unresolved. The germline V and J ends were trimmed by 11 bases and 6 bases, with 17 bases remaining between them. CDR3 size: 12 residues. CDR1 is MNHEY and CDR2 is SMNVEV in the germline V gene (reference sequence). CDR3 coding DNA: TGTGCCCTAATAGGGCTGGGGTTCGAGCAGTACTTC. It yields the protein CALIGLGFEQYF.

This clonotype was seen many times. This sequence joins TRBV5-1 and TRBJ2-4; weak D call: TRBD1 (6 bases). CDR1 is SGHRS, CDR2 YFSETQ, per germline. V was cut by 3 bases and J by 9 bases, with 13 bases left in between. The CDR3 is made up of 13 amino acids. The CDR3 here is CASSSQGRGIQYF. The CDR3 bases are TGCGCCAGCAGCTCACAGGGAAGGGGCATTCAGTACTTC.

The chain links TRBV20-1 to TRBJ1-6; D ambiguous. The V gene's germline CDR1 is DFQATT and CDR2 SNEGSKA (reference sequence). The CDR3 length is 11 residues. V was cut by 0 bases and J by 14 bases, with 8 bases left in between. CDR3 sequence: CSARDTHALHF. In nucleotides, the CDR3 is TGCAGTGCTAGAGATACCCATGCCCTCCACTTT.

In this sample, this clonotype turned up a few times. This chain uses TRBV27 with TRBJ1-1, with D tentatively TRBD1 (6 bases). V lost 2 bases, J lost 3 bases, and 7 bases lay in between. Germline V gives CDR1 MNHEY, CDR2 SMNVEV (reference sequence). The length of the CDR3 is 13 residues. The CDR3 loop reads CASSLGTHTEAFF. Here the CDR3 DNA reads TGTGCCAGCAGTTTAGGGACACACACTGAAGCTTTCTTT.

This clonotype turned up a few times. Relative to the germline gene, one junction end is altered; a read error may explain this. This chain connects TRBV4-3 to TRBJ2-3; 10 bases map to TRBD2. The CDR3 runs to 16 residues. The germline V gene has CDR1 LGHNA and CDR2 YSLEER. The CDR3 loop reads CASSQARTSGEDPQYF. The CDR3 DNA is TGCGCCAGCAGCCAAGCGAGGACTAGCGGCGAAGATCCGCAGTATTTT.

This rearrangement joins TRBV5-5 to TRBJ1-4, with a possible D match to TRBD1 (5 bases). Trimming cost V 5 bases and J 5 bases, with 10 bases left between them. CDR1 and CDR2 from the germline V gene are SGHKS and YYEKEE (reference sequence). The CDR3 spans 13 residues. CDR3 bases: TGTGCCAGCAGTCGACAGCGCAATGAAAAACTGTTTTTT. This gives the protein CASSRQRNEKLFF.

This clonotype was counted ten times or more. The chain couples TRBV25-1 to TRBJ2-7, with D possibly matching TRBD2 (5 bases). CDR1 and CDR2 (germline): MGHDK, SYGVNS. The V end was cut by 5 bases, the J end by 7 bases, with 15 bases between. The CDR3 covers 13 residues. The CDR3 region has the DNA TGTGCCAGCAGTCCGACCTTGGGGAGAGAGCAGTACTTC. This translates into CASSPTLGREQYF.

The sample holds many counts of this clonotype. The rearrangement joins TRBV24-1 to TRBJ2-5; D not certain. CDR3 length: 13 amino acids. V lost 5 bases and J 0 bases, leaving 6 bases between the germline ends. The germline gives CDR1 KGHDR, CDR2 SFDVKD. CDR3 protein: CATSAPNQETQYF. CDR3 in DNA: TGTGCCACCAGTGCCCCAAACCAAGAGACCCAGTACTTC.

J is TRBJ2-7 and V is TRBV18, with D perhaps matching TRBD2 (5 bases). Trimming took off 4 bases at V and 6 bases at J, with 19 bases between the two ends. CDR3 length: 15 amino acids. The germline gives CDR1 KGHSH, CDR2 LQKENI. CDR3 in DNA: TGTGCCAGCTCACTAACCTCAGCCAGCGGCGTCGAGCAGTACTTC. Its translation: CASSLTSASGVEQYF. Full variable domain (outside the CDR3, taken from reference TRBV18 and TRBJ2-7): NAGVMQNPRHLVRRRGQEARLRCSPMKGHSHVYWYRQLPEEGLKFMVYLQKENIIDESGMPKERFSAEFPKEGPSILRIQQVVRGDSAAYFCASSLTSASGVEQYFGPGTRLTVT.

This clonotype was observed at least ten times. The chain joins TRBV27 to TRBJ1-2; D unclear. The germline V gene has CDR1 MNHEY and CDR2 SMNVEV (reference sequence). The CDR3 extends over 14 amino acids. V was shortened by 2 bases and J by 2 bases, with 9 bases between the two germline ends. CDR3 in DNA: TGTGCCAGCAGTTTACGTCCGGCGAACTATGGCTACACCTTC. This translates into CASSLRPANYGYTF.

The chain carries TRBV11-1 and TRBJ2-4, with 8 nucleotides matching TRBD1. The CDR3 covers 13 residues. V was pared by 3 bases and J by 9 bases, with 4 bases of the junction left unmatched. Germline loops: CDR1 SGHAT, CDR2 FQDESV (reference sequence). The CDR3 nucleotides read TGTGCCAGCAGCTTGGGGACAGGCGGCATTCAGTACTTC. As protein: CASSLGTGGIQYF.

This clonotype has ten or more counts. V gene TRBV7-9 combines with J gene TRBJ2-1, with unresolved D. The V gene's germline CDR1 is SEHNR and CDR2 FQNEAQ (reference sequence). V lost 3 bases and J lost 4, with 10 bases in between. The CDR3 runs to 14 residues. CDR3 sequence reads: CASSLPDKYNEQFF. For the CDR3, the DNA is TGTGCCAGCAGCTTGCCAGATAAGTACAATGAGCAGTTCTTC.

Many counts were recorded for this clonotype. The chain combines TRBV7-2 with TRBJ1-4; D is uncertain. There are 13 residues in the CDR3. Looked up from germline, CDR1 is SGHTA and CDR2 is FQGNSA. The V gene lost 6 bases and the J gene lost 3 bases, with 8 bases spanning the gap. This CDR3 is CASRPPSNEKLFF. The CDR3 DNA sequence: TGTGCCAGCAGGCCACCGTCTAATGAAAAACTGTTTTTT.